These 13 T cell receptor beta chains were all obtained from the same sample, sequenced in a study of blood T cells in healthy people across ages. The authors ran a second PCR of roughly 6 to 12 cycles using a sample-barcoded 5' primer and a J-beta primer mix. MiXCR was run by TCRdb on the 5' RACE reads, yielding one entry per CDR3 protein. The data show 1.5 million to 2 million distinct CDR3 sequences, 28% seen once. Sequences were obtained from blood. These receptors were taken from a woman aged 25-40 years in good health.

On this clonotype: The junction and the germline gene differ at one end; a read error may be behind it. V gene TRBV12-3 or TRBV12-4 combines with J gene TRBJ1-1; a weak D match, TRBD1 (5 bases). There are 13 residues in the CDR3. DNA of the CDR3: TGTGCCGGCAGTTTAGCAGGGTTACCTGGAGCTTTCTTT. This codes for CAGSLAGLPGAFF.

This clonotype was seen ten or more times. This chain links TRBV5-6 with TRBJ2-5; 7 positions match TRBD1. Germline-derived CDR1 and CDR2 are SGHDT and YYEEEE. V lost 6 bases to trimming and J lost 2 bases; unmatched junction nucleotides: 7. The length of the CDR3 is 14 residues. The chain's CDR3 is CASKYGTVQETQYF. CDR3 in DNA: TGTGCCAGCAAATATGGGACAGTTCAAGAGACCCAGTACTTC.

This chain links TRBV5-1 with TRBJ2-7; weak D call: TRBD2 (6 bases). The germline gives CDR1 SGHRS, CDR2 YFSETQ. There are 16 residues in the CDR3. V was pared by 0 bases and J by 4 bases, with 17 bases between. The CDR3 DNA sequence: TGCGCCAGCAGCTTGGATAAAGGGACTTCAAGGTACGAGCAGTACTTC. Translation: CASSLDKGTSRYEQYF.

The chain has TRBV5-1 and TRBJ2-1; TRBD2 matches 10 bases. Germline lookup yields CDR1 SGHRS and CDR2 YFSETQ. J was trimmed by 5 bases and V by 9 bases; bases with no gene match: 8. This CDR3 is 14 amino acids long. The CDR3, as DNA: TGCGCCACCGCCAGCGGGGGGGACAACAATGAGCAGTTCTTC. It translates to CATASGGDNNEQFF.

Ten or more counts support this clonotype. J is TRBJ2-7 and V is TRBV5-1; weak D call: TRBD2 (6 bases). Trimming took off 6 bases at V and 5 bases at J, with 24 bases between the two ends. The CDR3 has 16 amino acids. The V gene's germline CDR1 is SGHRS and CDR2 YFSETQ. CDR3 loop: CASTPRGGRPYDEQYF. CDR3 nucleotide sequence: TGCGCCAGCACCCCCCGGGGAGGCAGACCTTATGACGAGCAGTACTTC. The whole variable domain, filled in from reference TRBV5-1 and TRBJ2-7, reads KAGVTQTPRYLIKTRGQQVTLSCSPISGHRSVSWYQQTPGQGLQFLFEYFSETQRNKGNFPGRFSGRQFSNSRSEMNVSTLELGDSALYLCASTPRGGRPYDEQYFGPGTRLTVT.

Note on this clonotype: The junction does not match germline at one end; this may be a read error. The gene calls are TRBV28 and TRBJ2-4, with D hard to call. With the DNA end fitting TRBJ2-7 better, the J assignment may be wrong. The CDR3 has 12 residues. Looked up from germline, CDR1 is MDHEN and CDR2 is SYDVKM. The CDR3 nucleotides are TGTACCAGCAGCCGGACGGCAAGCGAGCAGTACTTC. It codes for CTSSRTASEQYF.

This chain joins TRBV7-2 and TRBJ2-2, with D unclear. This CDR3 contains 16 residues. The germline V gene has CDR1 SGHTA and CDR2 FQGNSA. V lost 3 bases, J lost 5 bases, and 16 bases lay in between. The CDR3 sequence is CASSLGSGLGTGELFF. CDR3 DNA sequence: TGTGCCAGCAGCTTGGGGTCGGGTCTAGGAACCGGGGAGCTGTTTTTT.

This clonotype has a handful of counts. The genes are TRBV10-2 and TRBJ2-7, with D tentatively TRBD2 (6 bases). The germline V gene has CDR1 WSHSY and CDR2 SAAADI. The CDR3 has 14 amino acids. Deletions cut 2 bases from V and 3 bases from J, with 11 bases between. CDR3 sequence (DNA): TGCGCCAGCAGTGAGCGTGGAGGGAACTACGAGCAGTACTTC. Amino acid sequence: CASSERGGNYEQYF.

This clonotype was picked up many times. The chain combines TRBV6-5 with TRBJ2-1, with 12 bases identical to TRBD2. CDR3 size: 16 residues. From germline, CDR1 is MNHEY and CDR2 SVGAGI. The V gene end was trimmed by 2 bases and the J gene end by 10 bases; junction bases not matched to a gene: 9. CDR3: CASSYAASGRVWEQFF. The CDR3 DNA sequence: TGTGCCAGCAGTTACGCGGCTAGCGGGAGGGTCTGGGAGCAGTTCTTC.

This clonotype appeared a few times. The rearrangement joins TRBV7-9 to TRBJ2-5, with TRBD2 matching over 11 bases. V trimming: 0 bases; J trimming: 6 bases; junction bases outside the gene matches: 9. The CDR3 extends over 17 amino acids. Germline assignment: CDR1 SEHNR and CDR2 FQNEAQ (reference sequence). The CDR3 spells CASSLAPGTSGFQTQYF. CDR3 nucleotides: TGTGCCAGCAGCTTAGCCCCGGGGACTAGCGGCTTTCAGACCCAGTACTTC.

Many counts were recorded for this clonotype. The CDR3 reads CASSLEDYGTDTQYF. As DNA, the CDR3 is TGTGCCAGCAGCTTGGAGGACTATGGCACAGATACGCAGTATTTT. V gene TRBV5-5 combines with J gene TRBJ2-3; the D gene is possibly TRBD2 (6 bases). There are 15 residues in the CDR3. Between the trimmed V and J ends, which lost 0 bases and 1 base, there was a span of 9 bases. The germline V gene has CDR1 SGHKS and CDR2 YYEKEE (reference sequence).

The rearrangement joins TRBV28 to TRBJ2-7; 7 bases line up with TRBD1. The CDR3 covers 13 residues. Germline V gives CDR1 MDHEN, CDR2 SYDVKM. The ends lost 6 bases at V and 7 bases at J; junction bases unmatched: 9. Written as DNA, the CDR3 is TGTGCCAGCAGGACAGGGTCCCCTCTGGAGCAGTACTTC. Translating it yields CASRTGSPLEQYF.

Notes on this clonotype: A much more abundant neighbour one base away suggests this may be a read error. This chain connects TRBV20-1 to TRBJ2-1; D might be TRBD2 (6 bases). The J call could be wrong; TRBJ2-7 is a better fit for the DNA end. Germline loops: CDR1 DFQATT, CDR2 SNEGSKA (reference sequence). The CDR3 consists of 13 residues. In DNA form, the CDR3 reads TGCAGTGCCCGGGGGAGCTCCTACAATGAGCAGTACTTC. It codes for CSARGSSYNEQYF.